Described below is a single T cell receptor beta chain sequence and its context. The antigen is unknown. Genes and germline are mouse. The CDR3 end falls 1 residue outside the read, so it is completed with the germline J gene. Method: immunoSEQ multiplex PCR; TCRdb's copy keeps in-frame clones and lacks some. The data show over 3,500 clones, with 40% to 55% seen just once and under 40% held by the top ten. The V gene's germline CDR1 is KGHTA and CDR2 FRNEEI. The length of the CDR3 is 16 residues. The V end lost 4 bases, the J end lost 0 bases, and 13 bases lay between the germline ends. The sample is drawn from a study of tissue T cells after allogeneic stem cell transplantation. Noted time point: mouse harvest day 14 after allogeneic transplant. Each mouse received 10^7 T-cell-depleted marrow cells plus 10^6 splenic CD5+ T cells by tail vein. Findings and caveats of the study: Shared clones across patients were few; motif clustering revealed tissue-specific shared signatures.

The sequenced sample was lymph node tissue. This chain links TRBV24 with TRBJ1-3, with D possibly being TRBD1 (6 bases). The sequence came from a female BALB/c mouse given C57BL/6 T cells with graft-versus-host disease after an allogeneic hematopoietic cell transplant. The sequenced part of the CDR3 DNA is TGTGCCAGCAGTCCCCCGGGACAATATTCTGGAAATACGCTCTAT. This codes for CASSPPGQYSGNTLY. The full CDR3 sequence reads CASSPPGQYSGNTLYF.